This T cell receptor (beta chain) was sequenced in a study of control samples from healthy donors and cancer patients. Produced via immunoSEQ multiplex PCR; TCRdb's table is partial and in-frame only. The sample shows under 150,000 clones, around 86% of them seen only once. The CDR3 spans 15 residues. The V gene's germline CDR1 is SGHDN and CDR2 FVKESK. Trimming cost V 0 bases and J 1 base, with 6 bases left between them. Points on this clone: The same CDR3 can be traced to other DNA sequences in this sample.

The chain has TRBV14 and TRBJ2-2, with unresolved D. The receptor comes from a man younger than 45 in good health. Material: blood. The CDR3: CASSQELGNTGELFF. The CDR3 DNA follows: TGTGCCAGCAGCCAAGAGTTGGGGAACACCGGGGAGCTGTTTTTT. Drawing the rest from reference TRBV14 and TRBJ2-2, the complete variable domain is EAGVTQFPSHSVIEKGQTVTLRCDPISGHDNLYWYRRVMGKEIKFLLHFVKESKQDESGMPNNRFLAERTGGTYSTLKVQPAELEDSGVYFCASSQELGNTGELFFGEGSRLTVL.